The table lists the clone carrying this T cell receptor beta chain with many counts. The record originates from a study of T cells of healthy individuals. The CDR3 extends over 17 amino acids. Trimming took off 4 bases at V and 9 bases at J, with 25 bases between the two ends. Germline CDR1 is SGHRS and CDR2 is YFSETQ. A single record per CDR3 protein comes from TCRdb applying MiXCR to the 5' RACE reads. The sample lists about 63,000 distinct CDR3 sequences; roughly 15% were seen once. This chain connects TRBV5-1 to TRBJ2-2; D ambiguous. This receptor was taken from a human donor in good health. This CDR3 is CASSPIGWRWLPRELFF. Here the CDR3 DNA reads TGCGCCAGCAGCCCAATAGGATGGAGATGGCTTCCCCGGGAGCTGTTTTTT.